These T cell receptor beta chains were read from a single sample in a study of T cell responses to AZD1222 COVID-19 vaccine. Some clones are missing from TCRdb's copy, which holds only in-frame ones; the method was immunoSEQ multiplex PCR. The sample lists more than 95,000 clones, approximately 86% occurring once. The material was peripheral blood, obtained 28 days after the second dose of the MenACWY control vaccine. The receptor set was obtained from an adult who received the MenACWY meningococcal vaccine as a control. Both conserved end residues are trimmed from each CDR3. A D gene is named only where the DNA matches it firmly.

TRBV11-2,.,ASSLGVGNTIY
TRBV4-3,.,ASSQDKGGAVEQY
TRBV7-2,TRBD2,ASSLVTSGGPLSYEQY
TRBV2,.,ASSEGSLSYEQY
TRBV24-1,.,ATNQGANTGELF
TRBV6-5,.,ASSYGGREF
TRBV10-3,.,AISSPEGANYGYT
TRBV9,TRBD2,ASSPRWTSGGVSGANVLT
TRBV18,.,ASSPQGNQPQH
TRBV30,TRBD1,AWNGQGGSRADQPQH
TRBV7-9,.,ASSEGASYGYT
TRBV20-1,.,SASSEAEAF
TRBV5-1,TRBD1,ASSFTVGGTDTEAF
TRBV7-9,.,ASRGSPSSYNEQF
TRBV25-1,.,ASSVSNEKLF
TRBV7-2,.,ASSLGGGYEQY
TRBV5-4,.,ASSPNRQGGSYEQY
TRBV10-3,TRBD1,AISESGTVSYEQY
TRBV18,TRBD1,ASSLSLPGQGPYEQY
TRBV18,.,ASSPKGISTDTQY
TRBV7-6,TRBD1,ASSPRDRGFYEQY
TRBV25-1,.,ASSISYTEAF
TRBV7-9,.,ASSPEGVGYEQY
TRBV28,.,ASSLGQGPYEQY
TRBV6-5,.,ASKTVSNEKLF
TRBV5-1,TRBD2,ASSSDLLAGNTDTQY
TRBV7-6,.,ASSPSAGDYGYT
TRBV5-4,.,ASSSKGGDTQY
TRBV5-4,.,ASSSPPRQKAF
TRBV7-9,.,ASSLPRQAYQETQY
TRBV3-1/TRBV3-2,.,ASSQDVDSPLH
TRBV6-5,.,ASKTLYEQY
TRBV5-4,TRBD1,ASSADRINSYEQY
TRBV29-1,.,SVLRGGMNTEAF
TRBV19,.,ASSSGRGGLTEAF
TRBV3-1/TRBV3-2,TRBD1,ASSPSSARDRVY
TRBV7-3,TRBD1,ASSFTGGAGNTIY